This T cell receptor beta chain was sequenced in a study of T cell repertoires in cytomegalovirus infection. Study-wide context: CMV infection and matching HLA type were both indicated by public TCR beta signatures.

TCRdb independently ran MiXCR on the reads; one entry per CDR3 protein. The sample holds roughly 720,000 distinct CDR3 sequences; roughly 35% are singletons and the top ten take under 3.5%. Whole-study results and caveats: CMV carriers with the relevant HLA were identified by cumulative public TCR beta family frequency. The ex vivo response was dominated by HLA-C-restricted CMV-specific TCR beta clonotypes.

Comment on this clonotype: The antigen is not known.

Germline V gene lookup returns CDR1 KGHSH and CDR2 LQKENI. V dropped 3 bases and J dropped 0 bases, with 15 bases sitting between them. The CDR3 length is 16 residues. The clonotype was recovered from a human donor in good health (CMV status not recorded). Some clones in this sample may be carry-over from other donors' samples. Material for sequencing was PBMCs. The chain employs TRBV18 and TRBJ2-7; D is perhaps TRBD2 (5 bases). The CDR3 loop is CASSPLQAVSSYEQYF. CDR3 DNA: TGTGCCAGCTCACCTCTCCAAGCGGTTTCCTCCTACGAGCAGTACTTC. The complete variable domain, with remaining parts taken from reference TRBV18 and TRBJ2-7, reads NAGVMQNPRHLVRRRGQEARLRCSPMKGHSHVYWYRQLPEEGLKFMVYLQKENIIDESGMPKERFSAEFPKEGPSILRIQQVVRGDSAAYFCASSPLQAVSSYEQYFGPGTRLTVT.